This T cell receptor beta chain was sequenced during a study of vaccination effects on CD4 cells after COVID-19. The CDR3 covers 13 residues. Germline CDR1 reads SGHRS; CDR2 reads YFSETQ. The V end was cut by 4 bases, the J end by 2 bases, with 9 bases between. As to this clone: The antigen is undetermined.

Findings of the study overall: There was marked clonal contraction among infection- and vaccine-induced clones late after vaccination.

The table came from immunoSEQ multiplex PCR; TCRdb's copy has only in-frame clones and leaves some out. The sample consists of 30,000 to 35,000 clones, roughly 74% of them appearing once. Following culture for 9 to 11 days, CD4+ T cells were isolated. Two-dose vaccination with either BNT162b2 or mRNA-1273 was given to the participants. IL-2 medium took the place of half the medium on both days 3 and 7. This clonotype was obtained from a human donor who received a COVID-19 vaccine. The chain has TRBV5-1 and TRBJ1-2; no firm D call. Sequenced here: CD4+ T cells from PBMCs cultured without peptide, sampled after COVID-19 vaccination. CDR3 nucleotide sequence: TGCGCCAGCAGCAGGCAGGACAACTATGGCTACACCTTC. Protein: CASSRQDNYGYTF.